The sequence of this T cell receptor (beta chain) was determined in a study of cytomegalovirus exposure and HLA in healthy donors. Study findings and constraints: In terms of immune exposure information, only CMV serostatus was available. High specificity and sensitivity for cytomegalovirus status were reported for the classifier. The listing of 150 to 200 TCR beta chains classed them as cytomegalovirus-associated.

A word on this clone: The antigen is not known.

13 Jbeta primers and 60 Vbeta primers were used for the PCR. Produced via immunoSEQ multiplex PCR; TCRdb's table is partial and in-frame only. This sample has approximately 120,000 clones, with about 11% found just once. Germline values: CDR1 SNHLY, CDR2 FYNNEI. This CDR3 contains 18 residues. Trimming took off 5 bases at V and 1 base at J, with 24 bases between the two ends. The chain uses TRBV2 and TRBJ2-7; TRBD2 is a possible D gene (5 bases). What was sequenced was PBMCs. This TCR was recovered from a woman aged 18-30 years in good health and CMV-seropositive. CDR3 amino acids: CASSPSALARLPSYEQYF. The CDR3, as DNA: TGTGCCAGCAGTCCCTCAGCCCTAGCACGTCTCCCGTCCTACGAGCAGTACTTC.